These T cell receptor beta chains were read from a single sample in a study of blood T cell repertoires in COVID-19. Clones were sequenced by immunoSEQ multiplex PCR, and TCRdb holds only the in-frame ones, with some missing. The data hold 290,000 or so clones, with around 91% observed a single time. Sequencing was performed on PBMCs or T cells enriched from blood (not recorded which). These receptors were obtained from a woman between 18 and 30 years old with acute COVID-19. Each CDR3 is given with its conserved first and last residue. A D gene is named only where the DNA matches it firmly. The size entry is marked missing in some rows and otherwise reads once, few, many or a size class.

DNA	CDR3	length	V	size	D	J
TGTGCCAGCAGTTTTCGGGGCTCCTATAATTCACCCCTCCACTTT	CASSFRGSYNSPLHF	15	TRBV28	-	-	TRBJ1-6
TGTGCCAGCAGCTTTACCATTGGGGCGCTAGCGGGAGTGGGGATCGGGCAGTATTTT	CASSFTIGALAGVGIGQYF	19	TRBV5-6	-	TRBD2	TRBJ2-3
TGTGCCAGCAGCTTAGGAGGCGGAAACAGGCCCACCTTC	CASSLGGGNRPTF	13	TRBV7-9	-	-	TRBJ1-2
TGTGCCAGCAGCCGTCCCAGGGTTTCGGGAAACACCATATATTTT	CASSRPRVSGNTIYF	15	TRBV27	few	-	TRBJ1-3
TGTGCCATCAGTGAGTCGGCGGCACTAGAGCAGTTCTTC	CAISESAALEQFF	13	TRBV10-3	-	-	TRBJ2-1
TGTGCCAGCAGTTTATCCAGGGGCACGGGCTATGGCTACACCTTC	CASSLSRGTGYGYTF	15	TRBV28	-	-	TRBJ1-2
TGTGCCAGCAGCCCCCAAACAGGGGGCGATGAAGCTTTCTTT	CASSPQTGGDEAFF	14	TRBV7-9	-	TRBD1	TRBJ1-1
TGTGCCAGCAGCCCGGGACAGGTCGGAAATTCACCCCTCCACTTT	CASSPGQVGNSPLHF	15	TRBV3-1/TRBV3-2	-	TRBD1	TRBJ1-6
TGTGCCAGCAGGTTCAGGGGTCTATCTGAAGCTTTCTTT	CASRFRGLSEAFF	13	TRBV28	-	-	TRBJ1-1
TGTGCCAGCAGTGAATGGGCTAGCGGGAGGGTTGAGCAGTTCTTC	CASSEWASGRVEQFF	15	TRBV6-1	-	TRBD2	TRBJ2-1
TGCGCCAGCAGCTTCTCGACAGGGTATAACTATGGCTACACCTTC	CASSFSTGYNYGYTF	15	TRBV5-1	-	TRBD1	TRBJ1-2
TGTGCCAGCAGCCTAAACGCGGAACGTACCTACGAGCAGTACTTC	CASSLNAERTYEQYF	15	TRBV5-6	once	-	TRBJ2-7
TGTGCCAGCACCGCCACGGGACAACTTTACGAGCAGTACTTC	CASTATGQLYEQYF	14	TRBV6-5	-	-	TRBJ2-7
TGTGCCAGCAGCTCCCTCATGGGGGCCGGAGATACGCAGTATTTT	CASSSLMGAGDTQYF	15	TRBV13	-	-	TRBJ2-3
TGTGCCAGCAGCTTGGGACAGATGAACACTGAAGCTTTCTTT	CASSLGQMNTEAFF	14	TRBV5-5	-	-	TRBJ1-1
TGCGCCAGCAGCCGGGACAGGGATGGAAACACCATATATTTT	CASSRDRDGNTIYF	14	TRBV10-1	once	TRBD1	TRBJ1-3
TGTGCCAGTATACCCAGGACAAACGAAAAACTGTTTTTT	CASIPRTNEKLFF	13	TRBV19	-	-	TRBJ1-4
TGTGCCAGTGGGACAGGCCACTCTGGAAACACCATATATTTT	CASGTGHSGNTIYF	14	TRBV19	-	TRBD1	TRBJ1-3
TGTGCCAGCAGCTCCACTGGTCCAGGGGGACAGATAAAACTGTTTTTT	CASSSTGPGGQIKLFF	16	TRBV7-9	-	TRBD1	TRBJ1-4
TGCAGTGGCGATCAGCCCCAGCATTTT	CSGDQPQHF	9	TRBV20-1	once	-	TRBJ1-5
TGTGCCAGCAGCGGATCCTGGGGCGGAAGCTCCTACAATGAGCAGTTCTTC	CASSGSWGGSSYNEQFF	17	TRBV5-4	-	-	TRBJ2-1
TGTGCCAGTAACAGGGATCAGGGGGATGGCTACACCTTC	CASNRDQGDGYTF	13	TRBV19	-	TRBD1	TRBJ1-2
TGTGCCAGCAGCGGACAGGGGTGGAGGGAGACCCAGTACTTC	CASSGQGWRETQYF	14	TRBV9	-	TRBD1	TRBJ2-5
TGTGCCACCAGTGAAACAGGATCTCGAGGCTACACCTTC	CATSETGSRGYTF	13	TRBV24-1	once	-	TRBJ1-2
TGTGCCTGGGGGCAGGGAGGTTTGGGGCAGTACTTC	CAWGQGGLGQYF	12	TRBV30	once	-	TRBJ2-7
TGTGCCAGCAGTATATTAGCGGGGACCACAGATACGCAGTATTTT	CASSILAGTTDTQYF	15	TRBV6-4	-	TRBD2	TRBJ2-3
TGCAGCGTTAGAACCGGTGATAACTATGGCTACACCTTC	CSVRTGDNYGYTF	13	TRBV29-1	-	-	TRBJ1-2
TGTGCCAGCAGTTTATCGACGGCGACGGGGGAGACCCAGTACTTC	CASSLSTATGETQYF	15	TRBV27	-	-	TRBJ2-5
TGCGCCAGCAGCCAAGGTCCCGCCCATTCCCGCCCTGAGAGCGGGAGCTTAAATGAGCAGTTCTTC	CASSQGPAHSRPESGSLNEQFF	22	TRBV4-1	-	TRBD2	TRBJ2-1
TGTGCCAGCAGCGTAGGTGGGAGGGCTAGGAATGAGCAGTTCTTC	CASSVGGRARNEQFF	15	TRBV9	-	TRBD2	TRBJ2-1
TGTGCCAGCAGCTCTAGACAGACCGTTGGTTCACCCCTCCACTTT	CASSSRQTVGSPLHF	15	TRBV27	-	-	TRBJ1-6
TGTGCCAGCAGTTCCGGGACAGCCAACTACGAGCAGTACTTC	CASSSGTANYEQYF	14	TRBV6-5	few	TRBD1	TRBJ2-7
TGCGCCAGCAGCTTGGCGACTAGCGGGAGGTTCACAGATACGCAGTATTTT	CASSLATSGRFTDTQYF	17	TRBV5-1	-	TRBD2	TRBJ2-3
TGTGCCAGCTCACCACCGGGGGGGATCGTAAGGAATGAGCAGTTCTTC	CASSPPGGIVRNEQFF	16	TRBV18	-	TRBD2	TRBJ2-1
TGTGCCAGCTCCCTTGACAGGATATATGGCTACACCTTC	CASSLDRIYGYTF	13	TRBV18	-	-	TRBJ1-2
TGCAGCGTTGAATATAGAGACAGGAAAATGAATGAGCAGTTCTTC	CSVEYRDRKMNEQFF	15	TRBV29-1	-	-	TRBJ2-1
TGTGCCAGCAGCACCGGCGGGGACCCTCGCGAAGCTTTCTTT	CASSTGGDPREAFF	14	TRBV28	-	-	TRBJ1-1
TGCGCCAGCAGCTTAGCGGGAAGGGGTAACGAGCAGTACTTC	CASSLAGRGNEQYF	14	TRBV5-1	-	TRBD2	TRBJ2-7
TGCGCCAGCAGCTTGGCCAGGACTAGCGGGAGATTGGGCGAGCAGTACTTC	CASSLARTSGRLGEQYF	17	TRBV5-1	-	TRBD2	TRBJ2-7
TGTGCCAGCAGTGAACCCCGGGGGGACAGGAACATTCAGTACTTC	CASSEPRGDRNIQYF	15	TRBV6-1	-	-	TRBJ2-4
TGTGCCAGCAGTGACAGGGTGAGCTCCTACAATGAGCAGTTCTTC	CASSDRVSSYNEQFF	15	TRBV6-1	few	-	TRBJ2-1
TGTGCCACCAGGACAGGGACGAACACTGAAGCTTTCTTT	CATRTGTNTEAFF	13	TRBV19	-	TRBD1	TRBJ1-1
TGTGCCAGCAGCTTAGGGGCTCTAGCGGGAGTAAACGAGCAGTTCTTC	CASSLGALAGVNEQFF	16	TRBV7-2	-	TRBD2	TRBJ2-1
TGCGCCAGCAGCTTACAGAACACTGAAGCTTTCTTT	CASSLQNTEAFF	12	TRBV5-1	-	-	TRBJ1-1
TGTGCCAGCAGTAGGGGGACCCCTGAAGCTTTCTTT	CASSRGTPEAFF	12	TRBV5-6	-	-	TRBJ1-1